This passage covers 5 T cell receptor beta chains from one sample sequenced in a study of blood T cells in healthy people across ages. A second PCR of roughly 7 to 11 cycles used a sample-barcoded 5' primer and a J-beta primer mix. TCRdb reprocessed the 5' RACE reads via MiXCR and lists one record per CDR3 protein. The profile covers 650,000 to 950,000 distinct CDR3 sequences, with about 42% appearing a single time and roughly 18% taken by the ten largest. The material sequenced was blood. These receptors came from a man aged 55-75 years in good health.

This clonotype was observed a few times. The V gene is TRBV6-2 or TRBV6-3, the J gene TRBJ2-7; 9 nucleotides agree with TRBD1. V lost 0 bases and J lost 2; bases outside the gene matches: 8. The CDR3 contains 17 residues. Germline lookup yields CDR1 MNHEY and CDR2 SVGEGT. The CDR3 sequence is CASSYSIPDRGTYEQYF. The CDR3 DNA sequence: TGTGCCAGCAGTTACTCAATACCGGACAGGGGAACCTACGAGCAGTACTTC.

V is TRBV12-3 or TRBV12-4 and J is TRBJ1-2; possibly TRBD1 for D (6 bases). V lost 11 bases and J lost 8, with 21 bases in between. The CDR3 runs to 13 residues. The CDR3 bases are TGTGCCCAGGGTCCTGCCGAGGGGGGCGGCTACACCTTC. It is translated as CAQGPAEGGGYTF.

This clonotype has just a few counts. An end of the junction differs from the germline gene, which may be a read error. The CDR3 loop is CASSSGQYQETQYF. DNA for the CDR3: TGTGCCAGCAGTTCCGGACAGTACCAAGAGACCCAGTACTTC. This chain joins TRBV5-1 and TRBJ2-5; tentatively, D is TRBD1 (6 bases). Germline V gives CDR1 SGHRS, CDR2 YFSETQ. CDR3 size: 14 residues.

The rearrangement links TRBV30 to TRBJ1-1; D is ambiguous. Per the germline V gene, CDR1 is GTSNPN and CDR2 is SVGIG (reference sequence). V was shortened by 7 bases and J by 5 bases, with 17 bases between the two germline ends. There are 13 residues in the CDR3. The DNA of the CDR3 is TGTGCCTCTGGAGCCCTCCGTCGAACTGAAGCTTTCTTT. This gives the protein CASGALRRTEAFF.

The genes are TRBV9 and TRBJ2-3; unclear D gene. Germline CDR1 reads SGDLS; CDR2 reads YYNGEE. V was pared by 4 bases and J by 0 bases, with 12 bases between. This CDR3 is built from 15 residues. CDR3 bases: TGTGCCAGCAGCCCGGCCGGATCGAGCACAGATACGCAGTATTTT. Protein sequence: CASSPAGSSTDTQYF.